The TCR beta chain described here comes from a study of blood T cell repertoires in COVID-19. The germline V gene encodes CDR1 PRHDT and CDR2 FYEKMQ (reference sequence). There are 16 residues in the CDR3. Losses at the gene ends were 2 bases for V and 6 bases for J; bases not matched to a gene: 11. The assay was immunoSEQ multiplex PCR, and TCRdb's table has in-frame clones only and misses some. The top ten clones hold about 1.7% of a sample with 110,000 to 150,000 clones, over 80% of them seen once. Sequencing used peripheral blood. This clonotype originated in a woman aged 50 to 60 with acute or convalescent COVID-19. The chain recombines TRBV13 with TRBJ2-7, with TRBD1 matching over 9 bases. In DNA, the CDR3 is TGTGCCAGCAGCTTATTCGGGACAGGGAGGTCGGGCGAGCAGTACTTC. Encoded protein: CASSLFGTGRSGEQYF.